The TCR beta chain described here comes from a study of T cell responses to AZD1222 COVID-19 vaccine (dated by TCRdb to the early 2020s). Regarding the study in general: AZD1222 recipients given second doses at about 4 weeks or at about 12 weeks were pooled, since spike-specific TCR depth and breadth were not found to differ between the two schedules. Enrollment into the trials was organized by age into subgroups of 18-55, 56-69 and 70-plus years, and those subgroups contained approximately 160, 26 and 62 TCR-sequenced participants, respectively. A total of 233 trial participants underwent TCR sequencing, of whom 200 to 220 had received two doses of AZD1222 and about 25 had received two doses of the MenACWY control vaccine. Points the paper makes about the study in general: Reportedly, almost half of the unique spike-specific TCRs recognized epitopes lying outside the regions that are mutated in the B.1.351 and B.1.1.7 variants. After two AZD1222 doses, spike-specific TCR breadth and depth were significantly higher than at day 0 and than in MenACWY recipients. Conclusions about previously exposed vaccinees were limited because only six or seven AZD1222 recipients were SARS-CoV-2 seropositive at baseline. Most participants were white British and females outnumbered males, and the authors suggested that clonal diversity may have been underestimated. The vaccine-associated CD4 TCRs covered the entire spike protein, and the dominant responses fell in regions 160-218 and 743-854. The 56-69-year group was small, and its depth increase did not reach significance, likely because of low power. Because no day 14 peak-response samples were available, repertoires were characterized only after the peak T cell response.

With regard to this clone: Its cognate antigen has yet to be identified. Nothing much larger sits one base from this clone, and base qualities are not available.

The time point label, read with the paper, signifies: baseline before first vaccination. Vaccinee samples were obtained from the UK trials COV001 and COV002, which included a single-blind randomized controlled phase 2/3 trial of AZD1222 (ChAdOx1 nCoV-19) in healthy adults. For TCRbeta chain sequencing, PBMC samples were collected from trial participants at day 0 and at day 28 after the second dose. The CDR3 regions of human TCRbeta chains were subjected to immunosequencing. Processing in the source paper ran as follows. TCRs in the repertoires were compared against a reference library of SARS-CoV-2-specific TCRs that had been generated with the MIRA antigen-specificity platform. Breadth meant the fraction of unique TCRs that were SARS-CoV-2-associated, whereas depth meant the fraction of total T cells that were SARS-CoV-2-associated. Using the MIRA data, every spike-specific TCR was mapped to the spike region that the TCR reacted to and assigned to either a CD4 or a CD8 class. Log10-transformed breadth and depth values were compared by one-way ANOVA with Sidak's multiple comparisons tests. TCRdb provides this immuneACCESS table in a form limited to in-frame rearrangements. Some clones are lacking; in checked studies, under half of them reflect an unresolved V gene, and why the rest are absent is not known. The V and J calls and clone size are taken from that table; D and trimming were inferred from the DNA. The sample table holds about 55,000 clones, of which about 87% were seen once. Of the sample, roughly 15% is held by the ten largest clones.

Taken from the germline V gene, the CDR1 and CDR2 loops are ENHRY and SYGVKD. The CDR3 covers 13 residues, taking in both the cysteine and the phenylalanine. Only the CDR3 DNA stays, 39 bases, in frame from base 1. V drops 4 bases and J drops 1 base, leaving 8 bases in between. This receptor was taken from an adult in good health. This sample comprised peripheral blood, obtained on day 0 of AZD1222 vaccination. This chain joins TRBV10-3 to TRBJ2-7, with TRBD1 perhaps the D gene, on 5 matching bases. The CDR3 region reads CAISGTPSYEQYF. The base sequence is TGTGCCATCAGTGGGACACCTTCCTACGAGCAGTACTTC.